A selection of T cell receptor beta chains follows, all from one sample in a study of vaccination and CD4 T cells after COVID-19. From the PCR reads, TCRdb called clonotypes with MiXCR, one entry per CDR3 protein. This table has about 20,000 distinct CDR3 sequences, 58% appearing once. The specimen was CD4+ T cells from blood, collected before SARS-CoV-2 vaccination. The receptors originated from a human donor who had recovered from COVID-19. The CDR3 runs from the conserved cysteine through the conserved F or W. A D gene is named only where the DNA matches it firmly. Clone size is given for some rows only: seen once, a few or many times, or a class if the clone is expanded.

CSAREVRDSRGTQYF TGCAGTGCTAGAGAAGTCCGGGACTCCCGCGGTACGCAGTATTTT NA TRBV20-1 NA TRBJ2-3
CAISEGNTQYF TGTGCCATCAGTGAGGGGAATACGCAGTATTTT NA TRBV10-3 NA TRBJ2-3
CSARARAGISYNEQFF TGCAGTGCTAGAGCTCGGGCGGGGATCTCCTACAATGAGCAGTTCTTC NA TRBV20-1 NA TRBJ2-1
CASSSRQGDYEQYF TGTGCCAGCAGCTCCCGGCAGGGCGACTACGAGCAGTACTTC NA TRBV5-4 NA TRBJ2-7
CSARETDRFSNQPQHF TGCAGTGCTAGAGAGACGGACAGGTTTAGCAATCAGCCCCAGCATTTT few TRBV20-1 TRBD1 TRBJ1-5
CASSYRQSLEPFF TGTGCCAGCAGTTACCGACAGTCCCTCGAACCTTTCTTT few TRBV6-5 NA TRBJ1-1
CSARDTLPQFF TGCAGTGCTAGAGATACGCTCCCCCAGTTCTTC few TRBV20-1 NA TRBJ2-1
CASSYKRGQGTGETQYF TGCGCCAGCAGCTATAAGAGGGGACAGGGGACTGGAGAGACCCAGTACTTC NA TRBV10-2 TRBD1 TRBJ2-5
CASKNRRASYEQYF TGTGCCAGCAAGAATCGACGGGCCAGCTACGAGCAGTACTTC NA TRBV2 NA TRBJ2-7
CASSPDINTDTQYF TGTGCCAGCAGCCCGGACATTAACACAGATACGCAGTATTTT NA TRBV7-3 NA TRBJ2-3
CSVIRDGYTF TGCAGTGTTATTCGGGACGGCTACACCTTC few TRBV20-1 NA TRBJ1-2
CASSQSGLAQETQYF TGCGCCAGCAGCCAATCGGGACTAGCGCAAGAGACCCAGTACTTC NA TRBV4-1 TRBD2 TRBJ2-5